Listed below are T cell receptor beta chains from one sample, sequenced in a study of blood T cell repertoires in COVID-19. Assay: immunoSEQ multiplex PCR; the TCRdb copy retains only in-frame clones and omits some. The sample lists around 170,000 clones; roughly 90% were seen once. The material sequenced was peripheral blood. The receptors here all came from a man in his sixties with acute or convalescent COVID-19. The CDR3 runs from the conserved cysteine through the conserved F or W. The D gene is left open where the match is weak. Only some rows state a clone size, as once, few, many or a class for expanded clones.

j_gene,d_gene,abundance,v_gene,CDR3aa,CDR3nt
TRBJ2-1,TRBD2,.,TRBV2,CASSEWTSGGHNEQFF,TGTGCCAGCAGTGAGTGGACTAGCGGGGGCCACAATGAGCAGTTCTTC
TRBJ2-5,TRBD2,.,TRBV4-3,CASSQGVSGGETQYF,TGCGCCAGCAGCCAAGGAGTATCGGGGGGGGAGACCCAGTACTTC
TRBJ1-2,.,.,TRBV6-6,CASSYEGWSYTF,TGTGCCAGCAGTTACGAGGGTTGGAGCTACACCTTC
TRBJ2-7,.,.,TRBV4-3,CASSQYSTGSSYEQYF,TGCGCCAGCAGCCAATACTCGACTGGGAGCTCCTACGAGCAGTACTTC
TRBJ2-7,TRBD1,.,TRBV15,CATRSGQGGMYEQYF,TGTGCCACCAGGTCCGGACAGGGAGGTATGTACGAGCAGTACTTC
TRBJ1-5,.,.,TRBV7-2,CASSLGYRQPQHF,TGTGCCAGCAGCTTAGGCTACAGGCAGCCCCAGCATTTT
TRBJ1-4,.,.,TRBV2,CASRPNGNEKLFF,TGTGCCAGCAGACCGAACGGTAATGAAAAACTGTTTTTT
TRBJ2-1,TRBD2,once,TRBV6-1,CASSEAVAGGSMRNEQFF,TGTGCCAGCAGTGAAGCAGTAGCGGGGGGCTCTATGAGGAATGAGCAGTTCTTC
TRBJ1-1,.,once,TRBV5-1,CASSLFQSNTEAFF,TGCGCCAGCAGCTTGTTCCAGTCGAACACTGAAGCTTTCTTT
TRBJ2-2,.,.,TRBV21-1,CASNPGTTNTGELFF,TGTGCCAGCAACCCCGGGACAACGAACACCGGGGAGCTGTTTTTT
TRBJ2-7,.,.,TRBV27,CASSPTGSVSYEQYF,TGTGCCAGCAGTCCCACCGGGTCAGTCTCCTACGAGCAGTACTTC
TRBJ2-3,.,.,TRBV30,CAWSPSLGADTQYF,TGTGCCTGGAGCCCATCCCTCGGGGCAGATACGCAGTATTTT
TRBJ2-3,.,.,TRBV7-3,CASSLNGQLTDTQYF,TGTGCCAGCAGCTTAAATGGACAGTTAACAGATACGCAGTATTTT
TRBJ1-5,.,.,TRBV5-1,CASSLFPGGNQPQHF,TGCGCCAGCAGCTTGTTTCCAGGGGGCAATCAGCCCCAGCATTTT
TRBJ1-2,TRBD1,.,TRBV11-2,CASSLEIRGTGGGGYTF,TGTGCCAGCAGCTTAGAAATCCGTGGGACAGGGGGCGGTGGCTACACCTTC
TRBJ2-7,TRBD1,.,TRBV18,CASSPTGTGGSYEQYF,TGTGCCAGCTCACCTACCGGGACAGGGGGAAGCTACGAGCAGTACTTC
TRBJ2-7,.,.,TRBV11-2,CASSPEEGSHSYEQYF,TGTGCCAGCAGCCCGGAGGAGGGATCCCACTCCTACGAGCAGTACTTC
TRBJ2-7,TRBD2,once,TRBV7-6,CASSLALAGREYEQYF,TGTGCCAGCAGCTTAGCGCTAGCGGGGCGTGAGTACGAGCAGTACTTC
TRBJ1-2,.,.,TRBV4-2,CASSQDNVGGGTYGYTF,TGTGCCAGCAGCCAAGATAATGTGGGCGGGGGGACCTATGGCTACACCTTC
TRBJ1-1,.,.,TRBV5-6,CASSLDTGIMNTEAFF,TGTGCCAGCAGCTTGGATACAGGGATCATGAACACTGAAGCTTTCTTT
TRBJ1-2,.,few,TRBV18,CASSPPSQGNEYGYTF,TGTGCCAGCTCACCCCCCTCCCAGGGAAATGAATATGGCTACACCTTC
TRBJ2-2,TRBD1,once,TRBV9,CASSPRGQRTGELFF,TGTGCCAGCAGCCCGAGGGGACAGAGAACCGGGGAGCTGTTTTTT
TRBJ2-7,.,.,TRBV4-1,CASSQNRASYEQYF,TGCGCCAGCAGCCAAAACAGGGCCAGCTACGAGCAGTACTTC
TRBJ1-4,.,.,TRBV5-1,CASSLTGTNEKLFF,TGCGCCAGCAGCTTGACAGGGACTAATGAAAAACTGTTTTTT
TRBJ1-2,.,.,TRBV15,CATSRDRVGAFSGYTF,TGTGCCACCAGCAGAGATCGAGTAGGGGCGTTCTCGGGCTACACCTTC
TRBJ1-1,.,.,TRBV2,CASSETSTGAFF,TGTGCCAGCAGTGAAACCTCGACCGGGGCTTTCTTT
TRBJ2-7,.,.,TRBV4-1,CASSPLRAYEQYF,TGCGCCAGCAGCCCACTGAGGGCCTACGAGCAGTACTTC
TRBJ2-5,.,.,TRBV15,CATSRDRGHHDQYF,TGTGCCACCAGCAGAGATAGAGGGCACCACGACCAGTACTTC
TRBJ2-3,.,.,TRBV6-5,CASSFNPGGGTDTQYF,TGTGCCAGCAGTTTTAACCCCGGAGGGGGCACAGATACGCAGTATTTT
TRBJ1-6,.,.,TRBV6-5,CASSYSAGANSPLHF,TGTGCCAGCAGTTACTCGGCAGGGGCGAATTCACCCCTCCACTTT
TRBJ2-2,.,once,TRBV18,CASSRQNTGELFF,TGTGCCAGCTCACGACAGAACACCGGGGAGCTGTTTTTT
TRBJ2-2,TRBD1,.,TRBV3-1/TRBV3-2,CASSQTGTGELFF,TGTGCCAGCAGCCAGACAGGGACCGGGGAGCTGTTTTTT
TRBJ1-3,.,once,TRBV3-1/TRBV3-2,CASSQFLGNTIYF,TGTGCCAGCAGCCAGTTCCTTGGAAACACCATATATTTT
TRBJ1-2,.,.,TRBV7-3,CASSSDGQHNYGYTF,TGTGCCAGCAGCTCCGACGGACAGCACAACTATGGCTACACCTTC
TRBJ2-3,.,once,TRBV5-1,CASRTGHLDSADTQYF,TGCGCCAGCAGGACAGGACACTTAGACTCGGCAGATACGCAGTATTTT